Listed here are 10 T cell receptor beta chains from one sample, sequenced in a study of T cells in Graves' hyperthyroidism and ophthalmopathy. RNA transcripts served as the template for amplifying TCR beta CDR3 regions. RT-PCR in the first round (using the HTBI primer set) targeted the TCR CDR3. Each CDR3 protein is one row after TCRdb ran MiXCR on the multiplex PCR reads. The sample lists around 600,000 distinct CDR3 sequences; 16% were seen once. The material sequenced was blood. The origin of the receptors is a woman aged 40 to 50 with Graves' ophthalmopathy.

In this sample, this clonotype turned up many times. The CDR3 region is CSARDDRGSYNEQFF. The CDR3 DNA follows: TGCAGTGCTAGAGACGACAGGGGCTCCTACAATGAGCAGTTCTTC. This chain connects TRBV20-1 to TRBJ2-1; 8 bases align to TRBD1. This CDR3 comprises 15 residues. Trimming cost V 0 bases and J 0 bases; bases outside gene matches: 1. The germline CDR1 and CDR2 sequences are DFQATT and SNEGSKA (reference sequence).

J is TRBJ2-3 and V is TRBV5-6; 7 nucleotides align to TRBD1. The CDR3 sequence is 15 residues long. CDR1 and CDR2 from the germline V gene are SGHDT and YYEEEE. After removal of 1 base from V and 0 bases from J, the junction contained 2 bases not matched to a gene. The CDR3 DNA follows: TGTGCCAGCAGCTTGTTCAGGGGGAGCACAGATACGCAGTATTTT. Translating gives CASSLFRGSTDTQYF.

This clonotype showed up many times. The chain is built from TRBV20-1 and TRBJ2-1; a weak D match, TRBD2 (6 bases). Per the germline V gene, CDR1 is DFQATT and CDR2 is SNEGSKA (reference sequence). This CDR3 comprises 14 residues. The V end lost 6 bases, the J end lost 6 bases, and 18 bases lay between the germline ends. The CDR3 loop reads CSAENPEGFNEQFF. CDR3 DNA: TGCAGTGCCGAGAACCCGGAGGGGTTCAATGAGCAGTTCTTC.

This clonotype was seen ten or more times. The CDR3 DNA follows: TGTGCCAGCAGCCAGACAGGGGCGCTCTATGGCTACACCTTC. Protein: CASSQTGALYGYTF. The chain couples TRBV7-2 to TRBJ1-2, with TRBD1 identical over 8 bases. V lost 5 bases and J lost 4; bases outside the gene matches: 6. Germline CDR1 reads SGHTA; CDR2 reads FQGNSA. The CDR3 consists of 14 residues.

The sample holds many counts of this clonotype. The chain couples TRBV20-1 to TRBJ2-7; possibly TRBD1 for D (6 bases). The CDR3 consists of 14 residues. CDR1 DFQATT and CDR2 SNEGSKA come from the germline V gene (reference sequence). V lost 2 bases and J lost 0, with 11 bases in between. CDR3 protein: CSARRTDSSYEQYF. In DNA, the CDR3 is TGCAGTGCTAGACGGACAGACAGCTCCTACGAGCAGTACTTC.

This clonotype has just a few counts. This chain links TRBV6-1 with TRBJ1-2; 8 positions agree with TRBD1. In germline, CDR1 is MNHNS, CDR2 SASEGT. V was clipped by 5 bases and J by 6 bases; unmatched bases: 8. This CDR3 is 14 amino acids long. The CDR3 region is CASSTRTGFDGYTF. In nucleotides, the CDR3 is TGTGCCAGCAGTACCCGGACAGGGTTTGATGGCTACACCTTC.

In this sample, this clonotype turned up a few times. This sequence joins TRBV20-1 and TRBJ2-3, with D perhaps matching TRBD2 (6 bases). The CDR3 extends over 13 amino acids. Germline V gives CDR1 DFQATT, CDR2 SNEGSKA (reference sequence). V lost 4 bases to trimming and J lost 4 bases, with 12 bases between them. Here the CDR3 DNA reads TGCAGTGCTAAGTCGCGGGAACCAGATACGCAGTATTTT. Its translation: CSAKSREPDTQYF.

This clonotype was detected ten times or more. The chain links TRBV7-9 to TRBJ2-3; D unresolved. The germline CDR1 and CDR2 sequences are SEHNR and FQNEAQ (reference sequence). The CDR3 spans 14 residues. Trimming cost V 4 bases and J 2 bases, with 10 bases left between them. CDR3 bases: TGTGCCAGCAGCTCTGGACCATACACAGATACGCAGTATTTT. Its protein product is CASSSGPYTDTQYF.

This clonotype showed up many times. Sequence at one end of the junction differs from germline and may be a read error. This chain links TRBV3-1 with TRBJ2-3; 7 nucleotides agree with TRBD1. CDR1 and CDR2 from the germline V gene are LGHDT and YNNKEL (reference sequence). CDR3 length equals 14 residues. This chain's CDR3 is CASSQGTGTDTQYF. DNA of the CDR3: TGCGCCAGCAGCCAGGGGACAGGCACAGATACGCAGTATTTT.

For this clonotype: A much larger clone lies one base from this, so it may be a read error. V is TRBV2 and J is TRBJ2-3; D remains unclear. Trimming stripped 5 bases from V and 0 bases from J, with 6 bases between. The CDR3 has 13 residues. The germline gives CDR1 SNHLY, CDR2 FYNNEI. The DNA for the CDR3 is TGTGCCAGCAGTTACGGAAGCACAGATACGCAGTATTTT. Protein sequence: CASSYGSTDTQYF.